The 19 T cell receptor beta chains given below trace back to one sample, sequenced in a study of T-cell reconstitution after alpha-beta-depleted transplantation in children. The TCRbeta library was prepared with unique molecular identifiers. One entry per CDR3 protein, called by TCRdb with MiXCR from the PCR reads. The sample lists a few hundred thousand distinct CDR3 sequences; approximately 12% were seen once. The specimen comprised PBMCs, sampled from the stem cell graft. The origin of the receptors is a human donor who donated a stem cell graft to a child with Fanconi anemia.

This clonotype has just a few counts. The V call is TRBV11-2, the J call TRBJ2-1, with 10 bases that match TRBD1. Germline V CDR1 and CDR2: SGHAT, FQNNGV. V gave up 8 bases and J gave up 7 bases; unmatched junction bases: 2. This CDR3 has 12 amino acids. CDR3 sequence (DNA): TGTGCCAGCTTGGGACAGGGGAATGAGCAGTTCTTC. Protein sequence: CASLGQGNEQFF. Full variable domain (missing parts from reference TRBV11-2 and TRBJ2-1): EAGVAQSPRYKIIEKRQSVAFWCNPISGHATLYWYQQILGQGPKLLIQFQNNGVVDDSQLPKDRFSAERLKGVDSTLKIQPAKLEDSAVYLCASLGQGNEQFFGPGTRLTVL.

The chain links TRBV19 to TRBJ2-4, with 10 bases fitting TRBD1. The ends lost 3 bases at V and 0 bases at J; junction bases unmatched: 8. Per germline, CDR1 LNHDA and CDR2 SQIVND (reference sequence). The CDR3 loop spans 18 amino acids. The chain's CDR3 is CASSMRGQGMLAKNIQYF. CDR3 DNA sequence: TGTGCCAGTAGTATGAGGGGACAGGGGATGCTAGCCAAAAACATTCAGTACTTC.

This clonotype was counted at least ten times. This sequence joins TRBV11-2 and TRBJ2-2; 8 nucleotides agree with TRBD2. CDR3 length equals 15 residues. Germline V gene sequence: CDR1 SGHAT, CDR2 FQNNGV. J lost 7 bases, V lost 1 base, and 5 bases had no gene match. For the CDR3, the DNA is TGTGCCAGCAGCTTAGCACGGGGGGGCCACGGGGAGCTGTTTTTT. This translates into CASSLARGGHGELFF.

This clonotype was counted many times. V gene TRBV20-1 combines with J gene TRBJ1-1; a weak D match, TRBD1 (5 bases). The ends were cut back, 0 bases at V and 3 bases at J, with 8 bases in the middle. Germline V gene data show CDR1 as DFQATT and CDR2 as SNEGSKA (reference sequence). The CDR3 spans 13 residues. CDR3 sequence: CSARDREDTEAFF. The CDR3 nucleotides read TGCAGTGCTAGAGACAGGGAGGACACTGAAGCTTTCTTT.

A word on this clonotype: An end of the junction does not agree with germline; a read error may underlie this. The chain couples TRBV29-1 to TRBJ2-3, with D possibly matching TRBD2 (6 bases). This CDR3 spans 14 amino acids. Germline loops: CDR1 SQVTM, CDR2 ANQGSEA. Here the CDR3 reads CSATGTQNRDAQYF. The CDR3 coding sequence is TGCAGCGCCACCGGGACTCAGAACCGAGATGCGCAGTATTTT.

The V call is TRBV6-1, the J call TRBJ2-2; tentative D call: TRBD2 (6 bases). Trimming took off 8 bases at V and 2 bases at J, with 15 bases between the two ends. The CDR3 totals 15 residues. The germline CDR1 and CDR2 sequences are MNHNS and SASEGT. The chain's CDR3 is CASVWERANTGELFF. The CDR3 region has the DNA TGTGCCAGCGTATGGGAGCGGGCAAACACCGGGGAGCTGTTTTTT.

The chain recombines TRBV3-1 with TRBJ2-5; 8 positions agree with TRBD2. J lost 4 bases, V lost 10 bases, and 8 bases had no gene match. The CDR3 covers 13 residues. The germline CDR1 and CDR2 sequences are LGHDT and YNNKEL (reference sequence). The CDR3 nucleotides read TGTGCCACAATCGGACTAGCTACAGAGACCCAGTACTTC. It encodes CATIGLATETQYF.

This clonotype was seen a handful of times. The chain uses TRBV20-1 and TRBJ2-7; TRBD1 matches 8 bases. Germline CDR1 reads DFQATT; CDR2 reads SNEGSKA (reference sequence). Trimming cost V 4 bases and J 4 bases; bases outside gene matches: 6. This CDR3 is 13 amino acids long. The CDR3 DNA reads TGCAGTGCTATGCGGACAGGGATTTACGAGCAGTACGTC. It encodes CSAMRTGIYEQYV.

In this sample, this clonotype turned up a few times. This rearrangement joins TRBV12-3 or TRBV12-4 to TRBJ1-5, with a weak D call TRBD1 (6 bases). The length of the CDR3 is 14 residues. V was trimmed by 6 bases and J by 3 bases, leaving 12 bases between them. The CDR3 loop reads CASSPGGANQPQHF. Here the CDR3 DNA reads TGTGCCAGCAGCCCTGGGGGGGCCAATCAGCCCCAGCATTTT.

This clonotype was seen many times. The chain couples TRBV4-3 to TRBJ2-1, with D perhaps TRBD1 (6 bases). This CDR3 region has 16 residues. Germline loops: CDR1 LGHNA, CDR2 YSLEER. With 0 bases removed from V and 6 bases from J, the gap between germline ends came to 15 bases. The CDR3 here is CASSQDWGPSVNEQFF. The DNA for the CDR3 is TGCGCCAGCAGCCAAGATTGGGGGCCCTCGGTCAATGAGCAGTTCTTC.

This clonotype was counted a few times. The germline gene is not matched at one end of the junction; a read error may be the cause. The rearrangement uses TRBV5-1 and TRBJ1-1, with D hard to call. CDR3 length equals 13 residues. Germline CDR1 and CDR2: SGHRS and YFSETQ. The CDR3 nucleotides read TGCGCCACCAGCCCGGGCCCGAACACTGAAGCTTTCTTT. Translating it yields CATSPGPNTEAFF.

This clonotype was seen only a few times. The rearrangement joins TRBV9 to TRBJ2-1; possibly TRBD2 for D (5 bases). CDR3 length: 15 amino acids. Germline CDR1 and CDR2: SGDLS and YYNGEE. Trimming took 1 base from V and 4 from J, leaving 12 bases between them. DNA of the CDR3: TGTGCCAGCAGCGTACAAGATACGGGGTACAATGAGCAGTTCTTC. This translates into CASSVQDTGYNEQFF.

The chain has TRBV5-1 and TRBJ2-5; D might be TRBD2 (7 bases). CDR1 is SGHRS, CDR2 YFSETQ, per germline. V gave up 4 bases and J gave up 5 bases, with 21 bases separating them. The CDR3 spans 16 residues. CDR3 amino acids: CASSLLGRGLGETQYF. Written as DNA, the CDR3 is TGCGCCAGCAGCCTCCTAGGGCGGGGGCTGGGGGAGACCCAGTACTTC.

The V and J genes are TRBV12-3 or TRBV12-4 and TRBJ2-5, with 11 bases aligning to TRBD2. Trimming removed 3 bases from V and 5 bases from J; junction bases left unmatched: 2. This CDR3 has 14 amino acids. The CDR3 coding sequence is TGTGCCAGCAGTTTTAGCGGGGGGGAGGAGACCCAGTACTTC. It specifies CASSFSGGEETQYF.

This chain links TRBV7-2 with TRBJ2-1; tentative D call: TRBD1 (6 bases). CDR3 size: 13 residues. Germline CDR1 SGHTA, CDR2 FQGNSA. Trimming cost V 4 bases and J 7 bases, with 11 bases left between them. In DNA form, the CDR3 reads TGTGCCAGCAGCTCGAACAGGGAAAATGAGCAGTTCTTC. Protein sequence: CASSSNRENEQFF.

The chain has TRBV12-3 or TRBV12-4 and TRBJ2-7; TRBD2 aligns across 8 bases. The CDR3 consists of 17 residues. The V gene end was trimmed by 5 bases and the J gene end by 0 bases; junction bases not matched to a gene: 12. CDR3 nucleotides: TGTGCCAGCAGTCCCCGCCTAGCGGGTTCTAGCTCCTACGAGCAGTACTTC. Translating it yields CASSPRLAGSSSYEQYF.

This chain connects TRBV7-2 to TRBJ1-1; possible D gene TRBD1, 6 bases. Germline lookup yields CDR1 SGHTA and CDR2 FQGNSA. V lost 3 bases to trimming and J lost 7 bases, with 9 bases between them. This CDR3 region has 12 residues. As DNA, the CDR3 is TGTGCCAGCAGCTTTTCGGACAGTGAAGCTTTCTTT. This gives the protein CASSFSDSEAFF.

The chain uses TRBV28 and TRBJ2-1; tentative D call: TRBD2 (7 bases). Germline CDR1 is MDHEN and CDR2 is SYDVKM. The V end was cut by 6 bases, the J end by 10 bases, with 19 bases between. The CDR3 is made up of 14 amino acids. This chain's CDR3 is CASSPPRGGREQFF. The DNA of the CDR3 is TGTGCCAGCAGCCCCCCTAGGGGGGGGCGCGAGCAGTTCTTC.

This clonotype occurred many times. CDR3 sequence reads: CASSVPGGTEAFF. In DNA form, the CDR3 reads TGTGCCAGCAGCGTCCCAGGGGGCACTGAAGCTTTCTTT. J is TRBJ1-1 and V is TRBV9, with 7 bases aligning to TRBD1. This CDR3 has 13 residues. The germline CDR1 and CDR2 sequences are SGDLS and YYNGEE. J was trimmed by 4 bases and V by 2 bases; bases with no gene match: 2.